This T cell receptor (beta chain) was observed in a study of T cell responses to AZD1222 COVID-19 vaccine. Study conclusions and caveats: Reportedly, nearly half of unique spike TCRs recognized epitopes outside B.1.351/B.1.1.7 mutations. CD4 TCRs covered the whole spike, strongest at regions 160-218 and 743-854. When two AZD1222 doses had been given, Spike-specific TCR breadth and depth rose.

The CDR3 has 16 residues. Between the trimmed V and J ends, which lost 4 bases and 3 bases, there was a span of 19 bases. Germline V gives CDR1 SGHRS, CDR2 YFSETQ. The protocol was immunoSEQ multiplex PCR, while the TCRdb copy is restricted to in-frame clones and leaves out a portion. This table has fewer than 30,000 clones, 70% to 90% appearing once. As for this clone: What it binds is unknown.

Second doses at about 4 or about 12 weeks were pooled. The sequencing here drew on peripheral blood, taken 28 days after the second AZD1222 dose. The receptor's source is an adult who received the AZD1222 COVID-19 vaccine. The genes are TRBV5-1 and TRBJ1-2; D gene ambiguous. In DNA form, the CDR3 reads TGCGCCAGCAGCCCCCCACGGGGTATTATCGACTATGGCTACACCTTC. Amino acid sequence: CASSPPRGIIDYGYTF.